This T cell receptor beta chain was identified in a study of blood T cell repertoires in COVID-19. V shed 3 bases and J shed 1 base, with 9 bases lying between them. Germline CDR1 and CDR2: MGHDK and SYGVNS. This CDR3 region has 15 residues. The method was immunoSEQ multiplex PCR; TCRdb's version includes in-frame clones alone and lacks a portion of them. The table includes roughly 200,000 clones, 80% to 90% detected once. Sequencing was performed on PBMCs or T cells enriched from blood (not recorded which). This TCR was sampled from a woman aged 40 to 49 with acute COVID-19. V is TRBV25-1 and J is TRBJ2-2; maybe TRBD1 (5 bases). CDR3 DNA sequence: TGTGCCAGCAGTGATTCGACAGAGAACACCGGGGAGCTGTTTTTT. Residues: CASSDSTENTGELFF.